This TCR beta chain was observed in a study of blood T cell repertoires in COVID-19. Study-wide background: Samples taken during acute and convalescent COVID-19 were collected in the United States, Italy and Spain. T cells, B-cell-depleted T cells, or PBMCs provided the cDNA or gDNA that served as material.

Original analysis: Reference gene primer amplification gave estimated nucleated cell counts. Sequencing was performed with immunoSEQ multiplex PCR; in TCRdb, only in-frame clones are kept and a portion is missing. That table furnishes V, J and clone size, whereas the DNA furnished D and trimming. The repertoire holds approximately 250,000 clones, with about four fifths as singletons. V was shortened by 5 bases and J by 5 bases, with 9 bases between the two germline ends. This CDR3 is 12 amino acids long. In germline, CDR1 is SQVTM, CDR2 ANQGSEA. The V and J genes are TRBV29-1 and TRBJ2-2; weak D call: TRBD2 (5 bases). Sequenced: peripheral blood. The origin of this receptor is a woman in her thirties or forties who had recovered from COVID-19. The CDR3 is CSVFPGTGELFF. The CDR3 DNA is TGCAGCGTTTTTCCGGGGACCGGGGAGCTGTTTTTT.